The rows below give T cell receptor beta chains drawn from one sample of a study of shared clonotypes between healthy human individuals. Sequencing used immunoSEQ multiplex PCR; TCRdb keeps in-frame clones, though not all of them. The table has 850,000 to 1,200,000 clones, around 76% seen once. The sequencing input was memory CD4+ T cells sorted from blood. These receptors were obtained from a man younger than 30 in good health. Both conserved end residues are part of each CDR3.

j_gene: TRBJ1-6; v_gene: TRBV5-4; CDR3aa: CASSLDSGNSPLHF
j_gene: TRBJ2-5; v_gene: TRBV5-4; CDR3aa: CASSLPGTSGRNQETQYF
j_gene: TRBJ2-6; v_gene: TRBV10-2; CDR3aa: CASSDSRRGVSGANVLTF
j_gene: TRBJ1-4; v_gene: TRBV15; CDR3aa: CATSPTGSEKLFF
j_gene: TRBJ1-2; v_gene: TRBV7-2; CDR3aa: CASSLDLSIRPGYTF
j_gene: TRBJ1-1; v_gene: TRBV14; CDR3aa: CASSQDTGWTEAFF
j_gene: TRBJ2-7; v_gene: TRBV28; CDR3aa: CASSQSRGLSYEQYF
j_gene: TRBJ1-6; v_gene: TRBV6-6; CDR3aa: CASRILSTPLHF
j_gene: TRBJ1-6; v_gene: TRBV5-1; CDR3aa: CASRYDRYNNSPLHF
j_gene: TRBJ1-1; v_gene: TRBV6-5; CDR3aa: CASTPRTGGKAFF
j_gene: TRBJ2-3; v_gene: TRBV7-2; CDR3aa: CASSLMTTSTDTQYF
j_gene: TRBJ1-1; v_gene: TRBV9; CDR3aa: CASRRDGQGNTEAFF
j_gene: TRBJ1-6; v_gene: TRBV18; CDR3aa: CASSPGTGNSPLHF
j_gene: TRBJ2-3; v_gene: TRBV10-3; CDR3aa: CATRSTDRASSGITDTQYF
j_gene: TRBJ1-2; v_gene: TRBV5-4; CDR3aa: CASSWDVGSYTF
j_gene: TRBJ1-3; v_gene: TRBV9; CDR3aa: CASSVSSPGNTIYF
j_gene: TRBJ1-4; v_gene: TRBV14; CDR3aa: CASSQDSGTGGQKLFF
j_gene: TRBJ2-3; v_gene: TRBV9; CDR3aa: CASSPDPSGRADTQYF
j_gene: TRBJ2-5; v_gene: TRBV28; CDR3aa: CASSPLQQGSGETQYF
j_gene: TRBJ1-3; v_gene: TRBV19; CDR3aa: CASSIGDRSYSGNTIYF
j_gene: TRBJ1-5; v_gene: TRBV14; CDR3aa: CASSPDLNQPQHF
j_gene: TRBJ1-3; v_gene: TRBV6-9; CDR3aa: CASSYYPGMGGSGNTIYF
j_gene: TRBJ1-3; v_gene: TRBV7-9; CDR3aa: CASSLMSGTGNTIYF
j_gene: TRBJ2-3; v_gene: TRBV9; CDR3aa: CASSVVAGGTDTQYF
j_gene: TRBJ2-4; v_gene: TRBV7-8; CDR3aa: CASSPQSDIQYF
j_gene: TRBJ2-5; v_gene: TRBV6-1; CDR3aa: CASSSIETQYF
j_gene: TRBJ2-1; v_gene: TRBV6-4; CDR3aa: CASSDSSGGADEQFF
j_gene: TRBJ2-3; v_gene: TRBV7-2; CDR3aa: CASSFSSGRATDTQYF
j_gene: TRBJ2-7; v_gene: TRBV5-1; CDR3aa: CASSEGQGYNEQYF
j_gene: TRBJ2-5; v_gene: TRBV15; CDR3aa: CATSRDLGRETQYF
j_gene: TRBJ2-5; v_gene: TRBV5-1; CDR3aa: CASSLAGKETQYF
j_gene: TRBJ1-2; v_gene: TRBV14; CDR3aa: CASSHPRPQALEGDGYTF
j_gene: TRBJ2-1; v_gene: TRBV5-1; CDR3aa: CASSLRGPSGSDEQFF
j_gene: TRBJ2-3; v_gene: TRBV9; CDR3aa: CASSVRGLAGGPDTQYF
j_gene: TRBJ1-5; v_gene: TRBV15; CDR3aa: CATSRGDSNSNQPQHF
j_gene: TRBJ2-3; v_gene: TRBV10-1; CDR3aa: CASSDGVPNTDTQYF
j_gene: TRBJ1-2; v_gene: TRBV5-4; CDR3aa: CASSGGQYNYGYTF
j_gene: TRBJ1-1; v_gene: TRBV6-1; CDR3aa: CASITLQGIGTEAFF